Given below is one T cell receptor (beta chain) in context. The data were taken from a study of T cells after somatic rescue of genetic block. CDR1 is SGHTA, CDR2 FQGTGA, per germline. With V trimmed by 2 bases and J by 6 bases, 4 bases remained unmatched. The CDR3 contains 15 residues. TCRdb's copy holds only in-frame clones and misses some; the assay was immunoSEQ multiplex PCR. The sample has nearly 10,000 clones; 74% are singletons. The genes are TRBV7-3 and TRBJ2-1, with 10 bases matching TRBD2. The sample was peripheral blood mononuclear cells (PBMCs). This TCR was sampled from a boy under 18. The CDR3 sequence: CASSLRLAGVNEQFF. CDR3 nucleotide sequence: TGTGCCAGCAGCTTACGTCTAGCGGGAGTCAATGAGCAGTTCTTC.